This T cell receptor (beta chain) appears in the sequencing data of a study of blood T cell repertoires in COVID-19. Across the whole study: The samples span acute and convalescent COVID-19 from the United States, Italy and Spain. In each case, the material was cDNA or gDNA derived from T cells, B-cell-depleted T cells, or PBMCs.

Original methodology: Estimated nucleated cell counts came from reference gene primer amplification. Here immunoSEQ multiplex PCR was the method, and the copy in TCRdb shows in-frame clones only, minus some. V and J calls and clone size are given by that table; D and trimming were obtained from the DNA. The sample shows some 96,000 clones, about 80% of them seen only once. The receptor comes from a woman in her sixties or seventies with acute or convalescent COVID-19. The sequenced material came from peripheral blood.

The CDR3 loop is CATIASSNTGELFF. CDR3 sequence (DNA): TGTGCCACCATAGCGAGTTCCAACACCGGGGAGCTGTTTTTT. The chain combines TRBV6-6 with TRBJ2-2, with D possibly matching TRBD2 (5 bases). Trimming cost V 10 bases and J 2 bases, with 14 bases left between them. CDR3 length equals 14 residues. In germline, CDR1 is MNHNY, CDR2 SVGAGI (reference sequence).